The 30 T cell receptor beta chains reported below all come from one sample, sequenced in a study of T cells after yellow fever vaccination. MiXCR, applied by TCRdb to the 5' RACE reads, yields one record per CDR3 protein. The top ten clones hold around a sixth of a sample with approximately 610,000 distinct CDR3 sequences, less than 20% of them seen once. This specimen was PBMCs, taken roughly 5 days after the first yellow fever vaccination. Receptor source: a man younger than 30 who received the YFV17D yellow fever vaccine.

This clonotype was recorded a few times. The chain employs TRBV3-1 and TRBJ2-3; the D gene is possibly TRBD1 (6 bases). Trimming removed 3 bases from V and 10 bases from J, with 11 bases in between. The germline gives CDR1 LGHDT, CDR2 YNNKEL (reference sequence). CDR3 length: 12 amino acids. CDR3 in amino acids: CASSQSTGAQYF. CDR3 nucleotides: TGTGCCAGCAGCCAGTCGACAGGAGCGCAGTATTTT.

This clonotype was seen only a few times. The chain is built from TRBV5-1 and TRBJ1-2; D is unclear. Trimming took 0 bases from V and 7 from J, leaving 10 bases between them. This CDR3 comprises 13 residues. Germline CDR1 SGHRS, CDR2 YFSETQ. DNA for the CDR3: TGCGCCAGCAGCTTGGAGGAATTGGGTGGCTACACCTTC. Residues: CASSLEELGGYTF.

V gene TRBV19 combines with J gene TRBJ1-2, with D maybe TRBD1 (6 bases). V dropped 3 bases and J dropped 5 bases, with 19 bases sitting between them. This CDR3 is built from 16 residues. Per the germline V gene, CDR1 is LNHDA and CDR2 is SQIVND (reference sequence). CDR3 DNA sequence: TGTGCCAGTAGTATGTGGACAGTCGGACAGTTGTATGGCTACACCTTC. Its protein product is CASSMWTVGQLYGYTF.

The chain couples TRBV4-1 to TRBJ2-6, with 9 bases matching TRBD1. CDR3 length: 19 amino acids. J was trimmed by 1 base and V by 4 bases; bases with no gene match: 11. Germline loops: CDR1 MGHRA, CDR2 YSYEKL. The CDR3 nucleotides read TGCGCCAGCAGCCTTTTTTGGGACAGGGTAGGGTCTGGGGCCAACGTCCTGACTTTC. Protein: CASSLFWDRVGSGANVLTF.

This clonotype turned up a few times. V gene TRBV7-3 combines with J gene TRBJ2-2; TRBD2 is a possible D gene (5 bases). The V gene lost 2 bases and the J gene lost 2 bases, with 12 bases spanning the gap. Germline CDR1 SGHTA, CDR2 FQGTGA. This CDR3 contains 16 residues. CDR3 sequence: CASSLGRGGNTGELFF. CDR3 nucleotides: TGTGCCAGCAGCTTAGGGCGTGGAGGAAACACCGGGGAGCTGTTTTTT.

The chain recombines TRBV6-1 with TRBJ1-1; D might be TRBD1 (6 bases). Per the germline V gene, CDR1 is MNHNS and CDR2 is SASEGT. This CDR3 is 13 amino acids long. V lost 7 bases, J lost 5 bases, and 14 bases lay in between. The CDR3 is CASKWGQITEAFF. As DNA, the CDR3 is TGTGCCAGCAAATGGGGGCAGATAACTGAAGCTTTCTTT.

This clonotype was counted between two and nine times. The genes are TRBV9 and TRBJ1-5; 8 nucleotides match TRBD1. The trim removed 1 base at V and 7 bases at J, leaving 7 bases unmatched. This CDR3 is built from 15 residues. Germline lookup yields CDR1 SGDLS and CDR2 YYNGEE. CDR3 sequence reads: CASSVQGAVGQPQHF. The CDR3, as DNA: TGTGCCAGCAGCGTACAGGGGGCGGTCGGGCAGCCCCAGCATTTT.

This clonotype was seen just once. The chain's CDR3 is CASSGGGASETQYF. In nucleotides, the CDR3 is TGCGCCAGCAGCGGCGGGGGGGCATCTGAGACCCAGTACTTC. The chain uses TRBV5-1 and TRBJ2-5; 9 nucleotides match TRBD2. With V trimmed by 4 bases and J by 5 bases, 6 bases remained unmatched. This CDR3 has 14 amino acids. Per the germline V gene, CDR1 is SGHRS and CDR2 is YFSETQ.

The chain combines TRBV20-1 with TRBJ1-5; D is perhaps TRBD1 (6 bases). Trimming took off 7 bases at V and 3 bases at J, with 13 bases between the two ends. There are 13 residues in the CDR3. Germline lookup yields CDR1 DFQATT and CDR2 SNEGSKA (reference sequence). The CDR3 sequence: CSVKGVFNQPQHF. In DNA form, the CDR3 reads TGCAGTGTTAAGGGGGTCTTCAATCAGCCCCAGCATTTT.

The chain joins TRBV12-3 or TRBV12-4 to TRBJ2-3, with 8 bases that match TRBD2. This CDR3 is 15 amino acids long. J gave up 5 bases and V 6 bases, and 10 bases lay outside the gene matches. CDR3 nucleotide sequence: TGTGCCAGCAGGTCCCCGGGGGGGCCTGGAGATACGCAGTATTTT. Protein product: CASRSPGGPGDTQYF.

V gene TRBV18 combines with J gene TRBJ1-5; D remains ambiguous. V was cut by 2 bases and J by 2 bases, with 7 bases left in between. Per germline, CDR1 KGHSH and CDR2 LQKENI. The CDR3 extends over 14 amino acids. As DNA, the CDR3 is TGTGCCAGCTCACCATCCGAGGGCAATCAGCCCCAGCATTTT. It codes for CASSPSEGNQPQHF. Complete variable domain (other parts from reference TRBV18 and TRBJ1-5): NAGVMQNPRHLVRRRGQEARLRCSPMKGHSHVYWYRQLPEEGLKFMVYLQKENIIDESGMPKERFSAEFPKEGPSILRIQQVVRGDSAAYFCASSPSEGNQPQHFGDGTRLSIL.

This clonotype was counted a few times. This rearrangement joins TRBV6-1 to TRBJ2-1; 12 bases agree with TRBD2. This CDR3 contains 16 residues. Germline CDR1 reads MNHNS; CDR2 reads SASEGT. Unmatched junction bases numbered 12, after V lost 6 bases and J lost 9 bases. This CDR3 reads CASRPLLAGGPSEQFF. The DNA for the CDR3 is TGTGCCAGCAGACCCCTCCTAGCGGGGGGGCCTTCTGAGCAGTTCTTC.

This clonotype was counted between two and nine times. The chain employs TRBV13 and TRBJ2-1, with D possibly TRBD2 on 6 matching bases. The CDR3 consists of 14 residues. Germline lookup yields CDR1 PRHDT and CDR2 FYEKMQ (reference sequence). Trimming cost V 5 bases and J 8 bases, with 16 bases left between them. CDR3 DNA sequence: TGTGCCAGCAGCCGGGACTCCGCTCCCCATGAGCAGTTCTTC. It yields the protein CASSRDSAPHEQFF.

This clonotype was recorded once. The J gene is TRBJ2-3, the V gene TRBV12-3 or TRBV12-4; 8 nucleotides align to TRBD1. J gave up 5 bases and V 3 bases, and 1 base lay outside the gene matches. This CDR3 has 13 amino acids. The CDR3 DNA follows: TGTGCCAGCAGTTTCGACAGGGGAGATACGCAGTATTTT. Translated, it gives CASSFDRGDTQYF.

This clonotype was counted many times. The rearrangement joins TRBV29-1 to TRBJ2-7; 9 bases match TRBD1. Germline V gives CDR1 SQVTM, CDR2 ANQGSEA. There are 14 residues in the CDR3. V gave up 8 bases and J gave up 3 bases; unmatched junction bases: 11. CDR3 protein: CSLTGTGIFYEQYV. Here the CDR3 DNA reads TGCAGCCTGACGGGGACAGGGATTTTCTACGAGCAGTACGTC.

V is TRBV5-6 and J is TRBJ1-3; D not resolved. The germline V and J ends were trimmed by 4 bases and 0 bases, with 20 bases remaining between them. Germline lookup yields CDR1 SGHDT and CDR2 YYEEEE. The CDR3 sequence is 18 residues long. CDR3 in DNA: TGTGCCAGCAGCCATCTTGGACCTTACAAGGTCTCTGGAAACACCATATATTTT. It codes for CASSHLGPYKVSGNTIYF. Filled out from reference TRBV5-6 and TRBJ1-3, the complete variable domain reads DAGVTQSPTHLIKTRGQQVTLRCSPKSGHDTVSWYQQALGQGPQFIFQYYEEEERQRGNFPDRFSGHQFPNYSSELNVNALLLGDSALYLCASSHLGPYKVSGNTIYFGEGSWLTVV.

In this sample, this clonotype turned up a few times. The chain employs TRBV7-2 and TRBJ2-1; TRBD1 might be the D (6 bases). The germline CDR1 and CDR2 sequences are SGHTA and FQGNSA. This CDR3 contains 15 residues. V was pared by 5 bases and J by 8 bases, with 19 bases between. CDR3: CASSLTTGSYDEQFF. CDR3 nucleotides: TGTGCCAGCAGCCTAACGACAGGTTCTTACGATGAGCAGTTCTTC.

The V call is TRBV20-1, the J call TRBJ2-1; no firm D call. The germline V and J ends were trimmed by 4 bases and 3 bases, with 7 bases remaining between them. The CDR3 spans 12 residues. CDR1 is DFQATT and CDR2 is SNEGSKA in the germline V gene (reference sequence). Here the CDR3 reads CSATQSYNEQFF. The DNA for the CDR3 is TGCAGTGCTACCCAAAGCTACAATGAGCAGTTCTTC.

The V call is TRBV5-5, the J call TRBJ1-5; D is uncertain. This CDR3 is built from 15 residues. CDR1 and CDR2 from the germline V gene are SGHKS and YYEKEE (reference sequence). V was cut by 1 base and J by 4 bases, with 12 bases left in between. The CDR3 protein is CASSLWGSGNQPQHF. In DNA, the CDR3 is TGTGCCAGCAGCTTGTGGGGTAGCGGGAATCAGCCCCAGCATTTT.

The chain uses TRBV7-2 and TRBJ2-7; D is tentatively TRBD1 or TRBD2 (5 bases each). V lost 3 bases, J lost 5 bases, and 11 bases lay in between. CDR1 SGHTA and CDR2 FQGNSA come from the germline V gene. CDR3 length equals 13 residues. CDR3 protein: CASSLDSGHEQYF. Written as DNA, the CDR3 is TGTGCCAGCAGCTTGGACTCAGGGCACGAGCAGTACTTC.

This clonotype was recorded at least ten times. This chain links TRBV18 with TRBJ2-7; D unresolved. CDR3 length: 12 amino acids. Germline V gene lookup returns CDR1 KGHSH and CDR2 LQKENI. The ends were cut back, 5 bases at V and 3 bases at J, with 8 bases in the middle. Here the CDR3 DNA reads TGTGCCAGCTCAACCTCAGGCTACGAGCAGTACTTC. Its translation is CASSTSGYEQYF.

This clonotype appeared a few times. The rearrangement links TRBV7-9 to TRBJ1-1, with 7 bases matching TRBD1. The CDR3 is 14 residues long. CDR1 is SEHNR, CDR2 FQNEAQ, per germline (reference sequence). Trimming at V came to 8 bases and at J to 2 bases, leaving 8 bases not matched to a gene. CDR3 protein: CASGPDRINTEAFF. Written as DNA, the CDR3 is TGTGCCAGCGGCCCGGACAGGATCAACACTGAAGCTTTCTTT.

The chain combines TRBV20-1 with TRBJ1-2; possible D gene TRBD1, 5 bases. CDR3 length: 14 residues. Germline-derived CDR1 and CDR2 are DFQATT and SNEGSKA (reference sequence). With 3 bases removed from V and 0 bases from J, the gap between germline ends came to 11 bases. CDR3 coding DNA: TGCAGTGCTAGCCCCGGGGGAGCTAACTATGGCTACACCTTC. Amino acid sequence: CSASPGGANYGYTF.

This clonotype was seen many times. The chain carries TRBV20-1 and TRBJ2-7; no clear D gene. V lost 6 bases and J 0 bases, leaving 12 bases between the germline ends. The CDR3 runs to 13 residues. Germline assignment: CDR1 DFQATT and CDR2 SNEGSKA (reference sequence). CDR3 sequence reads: CSAANTISYEQYF. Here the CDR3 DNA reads TGCAGTGCCGCCAACACGATCTCCTACGAGCAGTACTTC.

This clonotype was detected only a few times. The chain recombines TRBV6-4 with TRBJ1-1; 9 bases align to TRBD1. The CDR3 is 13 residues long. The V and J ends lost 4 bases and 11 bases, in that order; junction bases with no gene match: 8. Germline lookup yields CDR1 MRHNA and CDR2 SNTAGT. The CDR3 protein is CASSAGQGLSAFF. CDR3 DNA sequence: TGTGCCAGCAGTGCGGGACAGGGACTTTCCGCTTTCTTT.

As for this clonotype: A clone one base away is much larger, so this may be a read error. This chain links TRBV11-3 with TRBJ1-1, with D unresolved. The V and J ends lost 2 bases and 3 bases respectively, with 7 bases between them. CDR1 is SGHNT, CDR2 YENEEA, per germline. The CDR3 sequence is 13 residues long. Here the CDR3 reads CASSLQADTEAFF. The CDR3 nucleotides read TGTGCCAGCAGCTTACAGGCGGACACTGAAGCTTTCTTT.

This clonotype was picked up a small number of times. CDR3 DNA: TGTGCCAGCGCTGCTAGCGGGGGGGGGGCCGAGCAGTTCTTC. Translated, it gives CASAASGGGAEQFF. The chain carries TRBV4-2 and TRBJ2-1; TRBD2 matches at 12 bases. CDR1 is LGHNA and CDR2 is YNFKEQ in the germline V gene. The trim removed 8 bases at V and 10 bases at J, leaving 9 bases unmatched. This CDR3 has 14 residues.

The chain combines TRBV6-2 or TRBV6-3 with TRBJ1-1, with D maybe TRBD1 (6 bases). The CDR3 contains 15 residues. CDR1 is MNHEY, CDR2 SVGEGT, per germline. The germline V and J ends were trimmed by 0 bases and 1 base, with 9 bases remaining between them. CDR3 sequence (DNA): TGTGCCAGCAGTTACTCCCCAGGGGAGAACACTGAAGCTTTCTTT. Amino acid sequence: CASSYSPGENTEAFF.

The CDR3 nucleotides read TGTGCCAGCATGGGAGAGCCTATCTATGGCTACACCTTC. Encoded protein: CASMGEPIYGYTF. The chain is built from TRBV6-1 and TRBJ1-2; no definite D call. In germline, CDR1 is MNHNS, CDR2 SASEGT. The CDR3 totals 13 residues. Trimming stripped 7 bases from V and 4 bases from J, with 13 bases between.

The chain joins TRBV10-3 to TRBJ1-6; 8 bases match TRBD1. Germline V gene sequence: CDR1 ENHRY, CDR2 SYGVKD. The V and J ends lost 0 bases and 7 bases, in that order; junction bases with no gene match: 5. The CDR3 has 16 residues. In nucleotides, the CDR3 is TGTGCCATCAGTGAGTCAAAAAGACAGGGGAATTCACCCCTCCACTTT. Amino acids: CAISESKRQGNSPLHF.